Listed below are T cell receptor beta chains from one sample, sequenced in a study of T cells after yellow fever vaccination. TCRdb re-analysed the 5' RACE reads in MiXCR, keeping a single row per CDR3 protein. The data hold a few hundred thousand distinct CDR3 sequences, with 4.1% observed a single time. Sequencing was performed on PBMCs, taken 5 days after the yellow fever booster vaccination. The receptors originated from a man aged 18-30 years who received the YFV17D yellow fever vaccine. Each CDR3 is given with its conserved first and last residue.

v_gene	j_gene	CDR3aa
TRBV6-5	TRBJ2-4	CASVVEAKNIQYF
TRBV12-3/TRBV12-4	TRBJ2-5	CASGVGGEAETQYF
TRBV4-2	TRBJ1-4	CASSRGDRGAEKLFF
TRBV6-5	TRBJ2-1	CASRRDTGSGGFNEQFF
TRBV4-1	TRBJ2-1	CASSPSQGRGRNEQFF
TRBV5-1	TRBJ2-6	CASSPPPRDTFSSGANVLTF
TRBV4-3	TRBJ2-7	CASSGGTSGGYEQYF
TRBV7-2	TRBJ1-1	CASSPPRENTEAFF
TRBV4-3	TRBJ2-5	CASSQTPGPAPGETQYF
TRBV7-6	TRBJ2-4	CASSSRGIQYF
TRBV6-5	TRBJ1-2	CASSTTGVLSMGYTF
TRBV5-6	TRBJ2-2	CASSFVSAGELFF
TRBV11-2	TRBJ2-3	CASSLGAGTRSTDTQYF
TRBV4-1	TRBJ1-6	CASSQEGVGTSPLHF
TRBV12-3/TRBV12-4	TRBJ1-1	CASGNTVGTEAFF
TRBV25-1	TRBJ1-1	CASSESHRVDAEAFF
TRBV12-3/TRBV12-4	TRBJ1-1	CASSLAGQGNTEAFF
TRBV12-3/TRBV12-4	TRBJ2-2	CASSSAANTGELFF
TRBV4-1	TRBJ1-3	CASSQGPREQAGNTIYF
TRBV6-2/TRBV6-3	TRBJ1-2	CASSSIAIYGYTF